This TCR beta chain was captured by sequencing in a study of cytomegalovirus exposure and HLA in healthy donors. Across the whole study: Within the Caucasian-associated ancestry cluster were 81% of the roughly 380 genotyped donors.

The donors were healthy bone marrow donors. Concerning this clone itself: Its antigen is currently unknown.

The CDR3 runs to 13 residues. Germline V gives CDR1 WNHNN, CDR2 SYGVQD (reference sequence). Trimming removed 10 bases at V and 1 base at J, with 12 bases between. A multiplex PCR was run with 60 Vbeta primers and 13 Jbeta primers. The method was immunoSEQ multiplex PCR; TCRdb's version includes in-frame clones alone and lacks a portion of them. This table has about 150,000 clones, about three fifths appearing once. Study outcomes and limitations: An assumption of roughly uniform sequencing depth across donors underlay the presence/absence analyses.

The sample taken for sequencing was PBMCs. The TCR was taken from a male donor in good health and CMV-seronegative. The chain has TRBV10-1 and TRBJ2-3; no clear D gene. CDR3 protein: CAIIQGGTDTQYF. The CDR3 coding sequence is TGCGCCATAATCCAAGGAGGCACAGATACGCAGTATTTT.